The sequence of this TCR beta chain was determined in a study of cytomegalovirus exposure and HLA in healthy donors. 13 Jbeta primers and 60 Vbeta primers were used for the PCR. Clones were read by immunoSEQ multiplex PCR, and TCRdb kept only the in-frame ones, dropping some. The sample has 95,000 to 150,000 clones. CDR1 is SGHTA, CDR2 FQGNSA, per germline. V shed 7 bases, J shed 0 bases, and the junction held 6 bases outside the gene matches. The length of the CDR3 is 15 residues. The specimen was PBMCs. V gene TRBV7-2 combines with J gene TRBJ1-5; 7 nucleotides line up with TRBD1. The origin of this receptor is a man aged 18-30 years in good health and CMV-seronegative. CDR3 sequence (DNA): TGTGCCAGCACCGGGGGACAGCATAGCAATCAGCCCCAGCATTTT. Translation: CASTGGQHSNQPQHF.